Shown below are 23 T cell receptor beta chains from a single sample sequenced in a study of blood T cell repertoires in COVID-19. Data came from immunoSEQ multiplex PCR; TCRdb stores just in-frame clones and leaves some out. The sample carries under 40,000 clones, 78% recorded once. Sequencing was performed on peripheral blood. These receptors were collected from a woman aged 55-75 years with acute or convalescent COVID-19.

This sequence joins TRBV9 and TRBJ1-1, with D unclear. The CDR3 consists of 15 residues. From germline, CDR1 is SGDLS and CDR2 YYNGEE. The germline V and J ends were trimmed by 0 bases and 6 bases, with 15 bases remaining between them. For the CDR3, the DNA is TGTGCCAGCAGCGTAGAAGGCGGCGGTGTACCTGAAGCTTTCTTT. It yields the protein CASSVEGGGVPEAFF.

This chain connects TRBV11-2 to TRBJ1-1; D remains unclear. Germline lookup yields CDR1 SGHAT and CDR2 FQNNGV. Trimming took 3 bases from V and 0 from J, leaving 14 bases between them. The CDR3 is 16 amino acids. This CDR3 reads CASSLTRAGLNTEAFF. The CDR3 bases are TGTGCCAGCAGCTTGACGCGGGCGGGATTGAACACTGAAGCTTTCTTT.

V usage is TRBV12-5 and J usage is TRBJ1-1; no clear D. CDR3 length: 13 amino acids. Trimming pared 5 bases from V and 4 bases from J, leaving 11 bases between. Per the germline V gene, CDR1 is LGHNT and CDR2 is FRNRAP. This chain's CDR3 is CASGLSLATEAFF. CDR3 DNA sequence: TGTGCTAGTGGTCTTAGCCTAGCCACTGAAGCTTTCTTT.

The chain links TRBV9 to TRBJ1-6, with 8 bases fitting TRBD1. The CDR3 covers 16 residues. V gave up 3 bases and J gave up 13 bases; unmatched junction bases: 15. The germline gives CDR1 SGDLS, CDR2 YYNGEE. CDR3 bases: TGTGCCAGCAGCGCCCAGTCAGGACAGGGAAGCAGCCCCCTCCACTTT. Translation: CASSAQSGQGSSPLHF.

This chain uses TRBV12-5 with TRBJ1-2; tentatively, D is TRBD1 (5 bases). Per the germline V gene, CDR1 is LGHNT and CDR2 is FRNRAP. V shed 6 bases and J shed 6 bases, with 11 bases lying between them. This CDR3 contains 12 residues. This CDR3 is CASGTQGDGYTF. The CDR3 coding sequence is TGTGCTAGTGGCACCCAAGGGGATGGCTACACCTTC.

The V and J genes are TRBV11-2 and TRBJ1-1; TRBD1 agrees at 7 bases. Germline CDR1 SGHAT, CDR2 FQNNGV. V was clipped by 1 base and J by 0 bases; unmatched bases: 5. The CDR3 has 16 amino acids. The CDR3 loop reads CASSLGRTGLNTEAFF. CDR3 in DNA: TGTGCCAGCAGCTTAGGTAGGACAGGCCTGAACACTGAAGCTTTCTTT.

This clone has a single count. The chain has TRBV5-6 and TRBJ1-2; D possibly corresponds to TRBD1 (6 bases). Germline CDR1 is SGHDT and CDR2 is YYEEEE. The V end lost 5 bases, the J end lost 4 bases, and 18 bases lay between the germline ends. This CDR3 region has 15 residues. Here the CDR3 DNA reads TGTGCCAGCAGTTCCGACAGGCTCGCGGGCTATGGCTACACCTTC. Residues: CASSSDRLAGYGYTF.

The chain combines TRBV10-3 with TRBJ2-2; D might be TRBD1 (6 bases). The germline CDR1 and CDR2 sequences are ENHRY and SYGVKD. The CDR3 sequence is 13 residues long. Trimming cost V 8 bases and J 4 bases, with 11 bases left between them. In nucleotides, the CDR3 is TGTGCCATCCAGTCAGGGGCCACCGGGGAGCTGTTTTTT. It yields the protein CAIQSGATGELFF.

There are a few counts of this clone. V and J are TRBV19 and TRBJ2-3, with 7 bases identical to TRBD1. V shed 1 base, J shed 2 bases, and the junction held 6 bases outside the gene matches. Germline V CDR1 and CDR2: LNHDA, SQIVND (reference sequence). CDR3 length equals 16 residues. As DNA, the CDR3 is TGTGCCAGTAGTATAGGGACAGGAATGATCACAGATACGCAGTATTTT. Protein: CASSIGTGMITDTQYF.

The chain links TRBV27 to TRBJ1-6; 9 nucleotides align to TRBD1. V lost 2 bases, J lost 6 bases, and 8 bases stayed unmatched. CDR3 length equals 17 residues. CDR1 MNHEY and CDR2 SMNVEV come from the germline V gene (reference sequence). CDR3 sequence: CASSLEPTTGGNSPLHF. The CDR3 DNA reads as TGTGCCAGCAGTTTAGAACCGACGACAGGGGGTAATTCACCCCTCCACTTT.

The chain uses TRBV2 and TRBJ2-2; 10 positions agree with TRBD1. The V and J ends lost 7 bases and 6 bases, in that order; junction bases with no gene match: 8. The CDR3 is 15 amino acids. Germline V gene lookup returns CDR1 SNHLY and CDR2 FYNNEI. DNA for the CDR3: TGTGCCAGCACCCCGGGACAGGGGATTGCCGGGGAGCTGTTTTTT. Amino acid sequence: CASTPGQGIAGELFF.

The V call is TRBV19, the J call TRBJ2-3, with D tentatively TRBD2 (5 bases). The CDR3 covers 14 residues. CDR1 is LNHDA and CDR2 is SQIVND in the germline V gene (reference sequence). V was shortened by 3 bases and J by 3 bases, with 10 bases between the two germline ends. CDR3 nucleotides: TGTGCCAGTAGTATGGGGAGAGTAACAGATACGCAGTATTTT. The encoded protein is CASSMGRVTDTQYF.

The V gene is TRBV11-2, the J gene TRBJ2-7; 9 bases map to TRBD2. V dropped 1 base and J dropped 0; count of bases not matched to a gene: 7. CDR3 length: 17 residues. The germline gives CDR1 SGHAT, CDR2 FQNNGV. The CDR3 reads CASSLAVSAGGSYEQYF. The CDR3, as DNA: TGTGCCAGCAGCTTAGCGGTCTCAGCGGGGGGCTCCTACGAGCAGTACTTC.

This chain links TRBV25-1 with TRBJ1-5; D gene ambiguous. This CDR3 spans 16 amino acids. The ends were cut back, 3 bases at V and 1 base at J, with 13 bases in the middle. From germline, CDR1 is MGHDK and CDR2 SYGVNS. CDR3 sequence: CASSERGLGSNQPQHF. CDR3 DNA sequence: TGTGCCAGCAGTGAGCGGGGATTAGGAAGCAATCAGCCCCAGCATTTT.

The rearrangement uses TRBV2 and TRBJ2-7; 8 bases map to TRBD1. Germline CDR1 and CDR2: SNHLY and FYNNEI. The V gene end was trimmed by 3 bases and the J gene end by 3 bases; junction bases not matched to a gene: 1. The CDR3 extends over 13 amino acids. The CDR3 sequence: CASSDRGLYEQYF. The CDR3 DNA is TGTGCCAGCAGTGACAGGGGGCTCTACGAGCAGTACTTC.

The chain links TRBV28 to TRBJ2-3; perhaps TRBD1 as D (5 bases). V was clipped by 5 bases and J by 8 bases, with 14 bases between them. CDR1 is MDHEN, CDR2 SYDVKM, per germline. The CDR3 spans 13 residues. CDR3 DNA sequence: TGTGCCAGCAGTGACTCAGGGTCAGGTACGCAGTATTTT. Its protein is CASSDSGSGTQYF.

The genes are TRBV7-6 and TRBJ2-4, with 9 nucleotides matching TRBD1. Losses at the gene ends were 4 bases for V and 2 bases for J; bases not matched to a gene: 15. The CDR3 extends over 19 amino acids. CDR1 is SGHVS, CDR2 FNYEAQ, per germline. The CDR3 region has the DNA TGTGCCAGCAGCTCGGAACAGGGGGCGATGTCGTTGACCAAAAACATTCAGTACTTC. Translation gives CASSSEQGAMSLTKNIQYF.

The sample holds a few counts of this clone. This chain joins TRBV6-6 and TRBJ2-7; D gene ambiguous. The V gene's germline CDR1 is MNHNY and CDR2 SVGAGI (reference sequence). The CDR3 length is 14 residues. Trimming took off 2 bases at V and 1 base at J, with 9 bases between the two ends. CDR3 region: CASSYGIYSYEQYF. As DNA, the CDR3 is TGTGCCAGCAGTTACGGTATCTATTCCTACGAGCAGTACTTC.

This clone was detected a few times. This chain connects TRBV5-1 to TRBJ1-1; D is possibly TRBD1 (6 bases). The CDR3 runs to 14 residues. The ends were cut back, 2 bases at V and 4 bases at J, with 12 bases in the middle. The germline V gene encodes CDR1 SGHRS and CDR2 YFSETQ. The CDR3 here is CASSLRQAGTEAFF. The CDR3 nucleotides read TGCGCCAGCAGCTTAAGACAGGCTGGCACTGAAGCTTTCTTT.

The sample holds a few counts of this clone. The V and J genes are TRBV4-2 and TRBJ2-7; D perhaps matches TRBD2 (5 bases). This CDR3 contains 13 residues. Looked up from germline, CDR1 is LGHNA and CDR2 is YNFKEQ. The ends were cut back, 4 bases at V and 4 bases at J, with 11 bases in the middle. DNA for the CDR3: TGTGCCAGCAGCCGAACTCGGGATTACGAGCAGTACTTC. It encodes CASSRTRDYEQYF.

V is TRBV7-9 and J is TRBJ2-3; 13 bases are a match to TRBD2. Trimming removed 1 base from V and 6 bases from J; junction bases left unmatched: 4. The germline V gene has CDR1 SEHNR and CDR2 FQNEAQ (reference sequence). CDR3 size: 16 residues. This CDR3 reads CASSLGTSGGLDTQYF. CDR3 nucleotides: TGTGCCAGCAGCTTAGGGACTAGCGGGGGCCTGGATACGCAGTATTTT.

The chain combines TRBV5-4 with TRBJ2-2; 11 nucleotides line up with TRBD1. The CDR3 loop spans 15 amino acids. V trimming: 6 bases; J trimming: 4 bases; junction bases outside the gene matches: 5. The germline CDR1 and CDR2 sequences are SGHNT and YYREEE (reference sequence). The CDR3 bases are TGTGCCAGCACCACCGGGACAGGGGGCACCGGGGAGCTGTTTTTT. Protein: CASTTGTGGTGELFF.

The chain couples TRBV9 to TRBJ2-7, with 7 nucleotides matching TRBD1. Germline V CDR1 and CDR2: SGDLS, YYNGEE. Trimming cost V 0 bases and J 0 bases; bases outside gene matches: 3. The CDR3 has 15 amino acids. CDR3 loop: CASSVEGGSSYEQYF. For the CDR3, the DNA is TGTGCCAGCAGCGTAGAAGGGGGCAGCTCCTACGAGCAGTACTTC.